This T cell receptor (beta chain) was recorded in a study of OX40 agonist ivuxolimab in advanced cancers. The wider study: All patients had ivuxolimab intravenously every 2 weeks at 0.01 to 10 mg/kg. A partial response was reached by three patients: one with hepatocellular carcinoma and two with cutaneous melanoma.

The CDR3 length is 16 residues. The J segment lost 0 bases and the V segment lost 3 bases, leaving 7 bases of the junction unmatched. CDR1 is LNHDA and CDR2 is SQIVND in the germline V gene (reference sequence). Clones were read by immunoSEQ multiplex PCR, and TCRdb kept only the in-frame ones, dropping some. The sample includes about 94,000 clones, more than 70% of them seen just once. Patients had blood sampled at baseline and again on cycle 4 day 1 and cycle 7 day 1. The source was CD4+ or CD8+ T cells sorted from blood, collected in a trial of the OX40 agonist ivuxolimab. V and J are TRBV19 and TRBJ1-1, with 7 bases aligning to TRBD1. This receptor was obtained from an adult with an advanced solid tumor such as melanoma, head and neck, liver or kidney cancer. The CDR3 loop reads CASSIRPTGMNTEAFF. The DNA of the CDR3 is TGTGCCAGTAGTATCCGGCCGACAGGGATGAACACTGAAGCTTTCTTT.